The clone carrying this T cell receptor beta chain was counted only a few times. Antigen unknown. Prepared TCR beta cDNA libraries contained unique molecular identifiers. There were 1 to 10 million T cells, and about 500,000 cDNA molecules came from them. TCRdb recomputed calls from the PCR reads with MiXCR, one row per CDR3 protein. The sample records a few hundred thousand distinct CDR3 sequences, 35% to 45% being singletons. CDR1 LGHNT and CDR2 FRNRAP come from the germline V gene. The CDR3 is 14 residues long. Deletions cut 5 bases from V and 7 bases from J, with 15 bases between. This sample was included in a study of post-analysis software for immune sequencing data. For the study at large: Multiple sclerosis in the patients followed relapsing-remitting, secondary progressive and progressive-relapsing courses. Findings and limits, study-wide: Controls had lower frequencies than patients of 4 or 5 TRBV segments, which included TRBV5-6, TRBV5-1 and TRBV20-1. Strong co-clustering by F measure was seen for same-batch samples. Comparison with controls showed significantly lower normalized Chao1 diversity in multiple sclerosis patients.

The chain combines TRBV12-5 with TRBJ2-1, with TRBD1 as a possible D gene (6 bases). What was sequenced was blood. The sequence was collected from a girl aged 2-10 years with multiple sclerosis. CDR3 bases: TGTGCTAGTGGTCCATACTCCAGGGGAAATGAGCAGTTCTTC. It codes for CASGPYSRGNEQFF. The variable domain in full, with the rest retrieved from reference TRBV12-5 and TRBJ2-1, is DARVTQTPRHKVTEMGQEVTMRCQPILGHNTVFWYRQTMMQGLELLAYFRNRAPLDDSGMPKDRFSAEMPDATLATLKIQPSEPRDSAVYFCASGPYSRGNEQFFGPGTRLTVL.